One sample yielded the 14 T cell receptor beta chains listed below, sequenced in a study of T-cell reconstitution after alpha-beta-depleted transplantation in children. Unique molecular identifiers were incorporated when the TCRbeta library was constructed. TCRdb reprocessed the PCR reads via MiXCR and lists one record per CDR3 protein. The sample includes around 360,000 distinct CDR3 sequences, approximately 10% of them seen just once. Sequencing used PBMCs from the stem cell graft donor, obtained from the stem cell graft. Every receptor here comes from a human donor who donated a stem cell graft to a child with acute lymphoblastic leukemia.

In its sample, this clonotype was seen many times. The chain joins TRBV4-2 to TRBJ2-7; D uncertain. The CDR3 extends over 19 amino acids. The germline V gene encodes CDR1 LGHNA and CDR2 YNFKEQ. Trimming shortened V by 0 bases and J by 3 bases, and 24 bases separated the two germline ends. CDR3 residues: CASSQDPDRHDRPGYEQYF. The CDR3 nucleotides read TGTGCCAGCAGCCAAGATCCTGACCGTCACGACCGTCCTGGCTACGAGCAGTACTTC.

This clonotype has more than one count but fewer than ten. CDR3 nucleotides: TGTGCCAGCAGCCTTACCGGACTAGCGGGAGGGTATGAGCAGTTCTTC. Its translation: CASSLTGLAGGYEQFF. V is TRBV7-2 and J is TRBJ2-1, with 15 bases fitting TRBD2. Per the germline V gene, CDR1 is SGHTA and CDR2 is FQGNSA. V shed 5 bases, J shed 8 bases, and the junction held 7 bases outside the gene matches. The CDR3 is 16 amino acids.

Here the CDR3 reads CSVGGLAGVSYEQYF. Here the CDR3 DNA reads TGCAGCGTTGGGGGACTAGCGGGAGTCTCCTACGAGCAGTACTTC. The chain combines TRBV29-1 with TRBJ2-7; TRBD2 matches at 14 bases. With V trimmed by 4 bases and J by 0 bases, 2 bases remained unmatched. The CDR3 sequence is 15 residues long. CDR1 is SQVTM and CDR2 is ANQGSEA in the germline V gene.

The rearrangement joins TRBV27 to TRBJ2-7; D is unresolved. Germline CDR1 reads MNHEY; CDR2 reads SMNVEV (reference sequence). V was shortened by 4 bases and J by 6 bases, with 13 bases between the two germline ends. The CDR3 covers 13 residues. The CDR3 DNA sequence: TGTGCCAGCAGTTCGTGGCAGGACGGCGAGCAGTACTTC. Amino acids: CASSSWQDGEQYF.

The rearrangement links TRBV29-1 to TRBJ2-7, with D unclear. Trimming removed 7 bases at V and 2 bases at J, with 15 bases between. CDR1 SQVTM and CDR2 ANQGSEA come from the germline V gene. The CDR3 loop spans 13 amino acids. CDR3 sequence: CSARKAWAYEQYF. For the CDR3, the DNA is TGCAGCGCCCGGAAGGCATGGGCCTACGAGCAGTACTTC.

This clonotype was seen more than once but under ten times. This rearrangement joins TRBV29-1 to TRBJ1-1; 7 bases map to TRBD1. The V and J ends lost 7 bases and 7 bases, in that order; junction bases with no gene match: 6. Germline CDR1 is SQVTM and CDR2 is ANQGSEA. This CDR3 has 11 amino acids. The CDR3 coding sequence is TGCAGCGCGCAAAGACAGGGTGAAGCTTTCTTT. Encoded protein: CSAQRQGEAFF.

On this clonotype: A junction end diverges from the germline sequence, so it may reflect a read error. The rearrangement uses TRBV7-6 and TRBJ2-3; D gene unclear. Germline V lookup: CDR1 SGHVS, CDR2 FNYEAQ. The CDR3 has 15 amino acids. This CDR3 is CASTLQPTSTDTQYF. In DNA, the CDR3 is TGTGCCAGCACCTTACAACCCACTAGCACAGATACGCAGTATTTT.

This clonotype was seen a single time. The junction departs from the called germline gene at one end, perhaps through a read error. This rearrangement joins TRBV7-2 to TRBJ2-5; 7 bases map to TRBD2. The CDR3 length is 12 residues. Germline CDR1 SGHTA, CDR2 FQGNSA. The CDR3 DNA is TGTGCCAGCAGCCTAGCGGCCGAGGCCCAGTACTTC. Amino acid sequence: CASSLAAEAQYF.

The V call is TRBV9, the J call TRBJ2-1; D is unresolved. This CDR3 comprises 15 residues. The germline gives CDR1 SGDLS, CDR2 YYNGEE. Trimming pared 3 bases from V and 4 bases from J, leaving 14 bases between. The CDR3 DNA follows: TGTGCCAGCAGCGGCTGGGGTACCGTTTACAATGAGCAGTTCTTC. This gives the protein CASSGWGTVYNEQFF.

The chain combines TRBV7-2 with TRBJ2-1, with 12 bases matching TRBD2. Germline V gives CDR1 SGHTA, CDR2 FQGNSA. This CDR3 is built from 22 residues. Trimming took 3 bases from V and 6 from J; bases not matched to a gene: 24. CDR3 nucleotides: TGTGCCAGCAGCTTTTCACAGGGGCGAGGGCTAGCGGGAGGGCCAAGATTCAATGAGCAGTTCTTC. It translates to CASSFSQGRGLAGGPRFNEQFF.

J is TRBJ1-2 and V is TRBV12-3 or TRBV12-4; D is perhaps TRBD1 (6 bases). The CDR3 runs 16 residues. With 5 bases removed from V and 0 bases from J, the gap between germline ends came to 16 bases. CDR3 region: CASSPNRVTANYGYTF. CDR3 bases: TGTGCCAGCAGTCCGAACAGGGTGACAGCTAACTATGGCTACACCTTC.

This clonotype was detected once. The CDR3 spells CAIGTSFSDTQYF. CDR3 nucleotide sequence: TGTGCCATAGGGACTAGCTTTTCAGATACGCAGTATTTT. The chain recombines TRBV10-3 with TRBJ2-3; 9 bases map to TRBD2. V lost 9 bases, J lost 4 bases, and 5 bases stayed unmatched. CDR3 length: 13 residues. Looked up from germline, CDR1 is ENHRY and CDR2 is SYGVKD.

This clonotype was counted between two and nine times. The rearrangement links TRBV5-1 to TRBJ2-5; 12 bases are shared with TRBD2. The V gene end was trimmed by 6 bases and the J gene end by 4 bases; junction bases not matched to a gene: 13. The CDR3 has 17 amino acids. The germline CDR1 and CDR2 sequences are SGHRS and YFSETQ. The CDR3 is CASTDSPVGLAGETQYF. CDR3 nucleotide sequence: TGCGCCAGCACGGACAGCCCGGTGGGACTAGCGGGAGAGACCCAGTACTTC. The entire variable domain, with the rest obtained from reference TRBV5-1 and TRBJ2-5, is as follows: KAGVTQTPRYLIKTRGQQVTLSCSPISGHRSVSWYQQTPGQGLQFLFEYFSETQRNKGNFPGRFSGRQFSNSRSEMNVSTLELGDSALYLCASTDSPVGLAGETQYFGPGTRLLVL.

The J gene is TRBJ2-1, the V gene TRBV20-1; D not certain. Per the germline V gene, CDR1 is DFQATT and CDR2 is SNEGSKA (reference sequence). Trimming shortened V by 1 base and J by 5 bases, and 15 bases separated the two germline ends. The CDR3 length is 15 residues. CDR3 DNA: TGCAGTGCTAGAGCCATCGGACCTCTGGACAATGAGCAGTTCTTC. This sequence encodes CSARAIGPLDNEQFF.